These 11 T cell receptor beta chains originate from one sample sequenced in a study of cytomegalovirus exposure and HLA in healthy donors. Primers: 60 Vbeta forward and 13 Jbeta reverse. Produced via immunoSEQ multiplex PCR; TCRdb's table is partial and in-frame only. The sample holds 100,000 to 150,000 clones, about 80% seen once. The sequenced sample consisted of PBMCs. These receptors all come from a male donor in good health and CMV-seronegative.

The chain uses TRBV6-5 and TRBJ1-3; TRBD1 might be the D (5 bases). The ends were cut back, 6 bases at V and 11 bases at J, with 17 bases in the middle. Per germline, CDR1 MNHEY and CDR2 SVGAGI. The CDR3 has 13 residues. As DNA, the CDR3 is TGTGCCAGCAGCCCCGGACCGGGACTGGCCATATATTTT. Amino acid sequence: CASSPGPGLAIYF.

This clone has only one observation. The chain has TRBV2 and TRBJ2-3, with D hard to call. CDR3 length: 12 residues. From germline, CDR1 is SNHLY and CDR2 FYNNEI. Deletions cut 8 bases from V and 1 base from J, with 7 bases between. The CDR3 DNA reads TGTGCCAGCGGGCAGGGCACAGATACGCAGTATTTT. It yields the protein CASGQGTDTQYF.

Only a few counts were recorded for this clone. The genes are TRBV5-5 and TRBJ1-5; 9 positions agree with TRBD1. Looked up from germline, CDR1 is SGHKS and CDR2 is YYEKEE (reference sequence). The junction had 11 bases not matched to a gene; V was cut back by 4 bases and J by 9 bases. The CDR3 is made up of 15 amino acids. This CDR3 is CASSGIQGASGPQHF. Written as DNA, the CDR3 is TGTGCCAGCAGCGGTATACAGGGGGCCTCTGGGCCCCAGCATTTT.

This chain links TRBV21-1 with TRBJ1-6. TRBV21-1 is designated a pseudogene. The CDR3 totals 15 residues. The CDR3 bases are TGTGCCAGCAGCAAAGGGGTCGGGGGTAGGACACCCCTCCACTTT. Its protein is CASSKGVGGRTPLHF.

In its sample, this clone was seen a few times. J is TRBJ2-3 and V is TRBV27; TRBD1 agrees at 8 bases. CDR3 length equals 14 residues. V shed 5 bases, J shed 3 bases, and the junction held 4 bases outside the gene matches. CDR1 MNHEY and CDR2 SMNVEV come from the germline V gene (reference sequence). The CDR3 DNA is TGTGCCAGCAGTGCGGGACAGGCGACAGATACGCAGTATTTT. Translating it yields CASSAGQATDTQYF.

The V gene is TRBV2, the J gene TRBJ1-5; D is ambiguous. V dropped 2 bases and J dropped 0 bases, with 11 bases sitting between them. There are 16 residues in the CDR3. Germline CDR1 SNHLY, CDR2 FYNNEI. CDR3 amino acids: CASSEFAGNSNQPQHF. CDR3 nucleotides: TGTGCCAGCAGTGAATTTGCAGGTAATAGCAATCAGCCCCAGCATTTT.

The chain employs TRBV27 and TRBJ2-7; D remains unclear. This CDR3 is built from 11 residues. V lost 3 bases to trimming and J lost 4 bases, with 4 bases between them. Germline V gene data show CDR1 as MNHEY and CDR2 as SMNVEV (reference sequence). CDR3 bases: TGTGCCAGCAGTTTCGGGTACGAGCAGTACTTC. Its protein is CASSFGYEQYF.

This clone was seen a handful of times. This chain joins TRBV30 and TRBJ2-3, with D perhaps matching TRBD2 (7 bases). The CDR3 totals 14 residues. Germline V gene lookup returns CDR1 GTSNPN and CDR2 SVGIG (reference sequence). The V gene lost 0 bases and the J gene lost 2 bases, with 9 bases spanning the gap. The CDR3: CAWSVGGVTDTQYF. The CDR3 DNA is TGTGCCTGGAGTGTAGGGGGGGTCACAGATACGCAGTATTTT.

The chain is built from TRBV30 and TRBJ1-4; tentatively, D is TRBD1 (5 bases). Germline V gives CDR1 GTSNPN, CDR2 SVGIG (reference sequence). V gave up 0 bases and J gave up 4 bases, with 12 bases separating them. The CDR3 consists of 15 residues. CDR3 residues: CAWSVLWGVNEKLFF. In DNA form, the CDR3 reads TGTGCCTGGAGTGTATTATGGGGGGTTAATGAAAAACTGTTTTTT.

V and J are TRBV6-4 and TRBJ1-3; 8 bases are a match to TRBD1. After removal of 3 bases from V and 0 bases from J, the junction contained 10 bases not matched to a gene. Germline V gene data show CDR1 as MRHNA and CDR2 as SNTAGT. The CDR3 runs 18 residues. The CDR3, as DNA: TGTGCCAGCAGTGAGGACAGGGATTTGGGGAGCTCTGGAAACACCATATATTTT. This codes for CASSEDRDLGSSGNTIYF.

V gene TRBV28 combines with J gene TRBJ2-7; perhaps TRBD1 as D (6 bases). This CDR3 has 14 amino acids. Germline lookup yields CDR1 MDHEN and CDR2 SYDVKM. V was trimmed by 5 bases and J by 9 bases, leaving 20 bases between them. The CDR3 spells CASSHTTGRVGQYF. The CDR3 coding sequence is TGTGCCAGCAGTCACACCACAGGGCGGGTTGGGCAGTACTTC.